This TCR beta chain was recorded in a study of OX40 agonist ivuxolimab in advanced cancers. Background on the study: The patients got ivuxolimab, which is an agonistic anti-OX40 (CD134) antibody. Study-wide results and limits: The average count of expanded clones was higher among CD8+ T cells than among CD4+.

From germline, CDR1 is MGHDK and CDR2 SYGVNS. V lost 1 base to trimming and J lost 4 bases, with 6 bases between them. The CDR3 is 13 residues long. Sequencing used immunoSEQ multiplex PCR; TCRdb keeps in-frame clones, though not all of them. The sample holds approximately 65,000 clones, roughly 90% seen once. On this clone: No antigen is known for it.

V usage is TRBV25-1 and J usage is TRBJ2-3; D ambiguous. Sequencing used CD4+ or CD8+ T cells sorted from blood, obtained in a trial of the OX40 agonist ivuxolimab. This TCR derives from an adult with an advanced solid tumor such as melanoma, head and neck, liver or kidney cancer. The CDR3 sequence: CASSELWSDTQYF. The DNA for the CDR3 is TGTGCCAGCAGTGAATTATGGTCAGATACGCAGTATTTT.